This TCR beta chain was sequenced for a study of tissue T cells after allogeneic stem cell transplantation. Points on this clone: Gene names refer to mouse genes. The read ends 1 residue shy of where the CDR3 ends; the end is completed using the germline J gene.

Profiled with immunoSEQ multiplex PCR; TCRdb holds only in-frame clones, not every one. Among about 3,700 clones, 45% to 50% were seen once, and the ten largest hold roughly 31%. This CDR3 has 15 amino acids. Germline CDR1 is LGHNA and CDR2 is YNLKQL (reference sequence). V lost 0 bases and J lost 0, with 7 bases in between. Time point specified: mouse harvest day 14 after allogeneic transplant. Mouse grafts combined 10^7 T-cell-depleted bone marrow cells with 10^6 splenic CD5+ T cells. The V call is TRBV5, the J call TRBJ2-3; D is uncertain. The source is a female BALB/c mouse given C57BL/6 T cells with graft-versus-host disease after an allogeneic hematopoietic cell transplant. Sequenced material: gut tissue. The sequenced part of the CDR3 DNA is TGTGCCAGCAGCCAAGAACACAGTAGTGCAGAAACGCTGTAT. Translating it yields CASSQEHSSAETLY. The entire CDR3 protein reads CASSQEHSSAETLYF.